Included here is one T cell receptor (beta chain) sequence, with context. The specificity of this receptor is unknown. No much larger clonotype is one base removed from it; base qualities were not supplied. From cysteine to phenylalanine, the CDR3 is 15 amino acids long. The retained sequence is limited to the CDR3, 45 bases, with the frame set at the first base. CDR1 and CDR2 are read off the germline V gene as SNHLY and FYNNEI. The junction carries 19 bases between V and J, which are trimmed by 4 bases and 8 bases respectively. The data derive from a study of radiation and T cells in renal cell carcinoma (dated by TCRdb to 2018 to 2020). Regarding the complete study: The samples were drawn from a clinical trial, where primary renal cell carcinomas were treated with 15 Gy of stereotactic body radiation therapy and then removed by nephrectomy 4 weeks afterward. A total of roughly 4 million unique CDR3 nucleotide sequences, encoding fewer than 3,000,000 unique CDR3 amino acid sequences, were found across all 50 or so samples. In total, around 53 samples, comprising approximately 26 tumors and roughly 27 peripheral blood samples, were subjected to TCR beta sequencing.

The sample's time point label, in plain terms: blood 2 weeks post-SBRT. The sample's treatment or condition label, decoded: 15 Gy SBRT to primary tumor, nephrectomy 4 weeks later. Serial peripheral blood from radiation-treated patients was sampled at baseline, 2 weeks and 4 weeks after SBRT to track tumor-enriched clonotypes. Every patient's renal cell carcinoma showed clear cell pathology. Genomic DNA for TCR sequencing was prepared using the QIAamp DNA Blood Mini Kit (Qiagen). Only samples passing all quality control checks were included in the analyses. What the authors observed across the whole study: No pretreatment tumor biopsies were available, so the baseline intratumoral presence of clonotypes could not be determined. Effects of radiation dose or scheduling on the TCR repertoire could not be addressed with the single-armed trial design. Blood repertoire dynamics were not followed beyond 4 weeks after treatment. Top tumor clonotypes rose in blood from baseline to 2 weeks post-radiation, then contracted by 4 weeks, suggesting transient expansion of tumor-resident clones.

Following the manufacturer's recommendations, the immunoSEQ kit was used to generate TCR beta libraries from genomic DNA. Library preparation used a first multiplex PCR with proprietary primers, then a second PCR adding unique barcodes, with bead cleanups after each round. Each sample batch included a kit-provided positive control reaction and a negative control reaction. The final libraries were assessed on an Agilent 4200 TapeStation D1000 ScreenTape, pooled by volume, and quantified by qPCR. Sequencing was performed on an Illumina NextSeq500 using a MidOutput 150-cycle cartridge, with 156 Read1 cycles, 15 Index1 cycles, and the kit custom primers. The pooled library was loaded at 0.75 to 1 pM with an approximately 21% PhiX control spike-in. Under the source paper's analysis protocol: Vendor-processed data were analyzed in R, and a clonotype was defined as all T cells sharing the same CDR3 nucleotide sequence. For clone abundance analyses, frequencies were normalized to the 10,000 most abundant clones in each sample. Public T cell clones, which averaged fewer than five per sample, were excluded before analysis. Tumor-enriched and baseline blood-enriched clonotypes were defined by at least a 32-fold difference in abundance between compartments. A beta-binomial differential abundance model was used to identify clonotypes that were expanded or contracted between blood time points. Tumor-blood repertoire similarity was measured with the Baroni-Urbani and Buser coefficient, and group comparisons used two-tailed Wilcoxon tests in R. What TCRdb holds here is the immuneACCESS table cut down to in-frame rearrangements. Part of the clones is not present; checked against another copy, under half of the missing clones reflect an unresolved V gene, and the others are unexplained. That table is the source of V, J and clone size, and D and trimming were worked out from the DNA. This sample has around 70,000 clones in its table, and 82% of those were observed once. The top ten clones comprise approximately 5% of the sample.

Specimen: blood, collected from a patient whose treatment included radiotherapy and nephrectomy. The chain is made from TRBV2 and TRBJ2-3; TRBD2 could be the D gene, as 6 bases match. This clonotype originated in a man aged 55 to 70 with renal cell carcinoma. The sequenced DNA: TGTGCCAGCAGTGCCACTAGCACATACACGGGTACGCAGTATTTT. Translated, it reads CASSATSTYTGTQYF.